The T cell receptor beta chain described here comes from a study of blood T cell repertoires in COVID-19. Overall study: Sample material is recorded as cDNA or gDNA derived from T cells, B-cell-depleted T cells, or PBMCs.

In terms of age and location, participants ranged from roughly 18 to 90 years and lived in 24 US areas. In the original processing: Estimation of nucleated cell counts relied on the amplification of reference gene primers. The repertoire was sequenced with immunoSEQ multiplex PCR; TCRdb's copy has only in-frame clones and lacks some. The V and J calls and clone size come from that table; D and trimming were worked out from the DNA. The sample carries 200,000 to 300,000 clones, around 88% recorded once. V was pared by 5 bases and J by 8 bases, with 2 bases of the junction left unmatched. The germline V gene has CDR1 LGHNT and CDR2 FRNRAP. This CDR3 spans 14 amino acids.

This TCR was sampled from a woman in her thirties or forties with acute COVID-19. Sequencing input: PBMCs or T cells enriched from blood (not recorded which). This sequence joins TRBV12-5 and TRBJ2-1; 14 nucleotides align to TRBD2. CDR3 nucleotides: TGTGCTAGTGGTCTGACTAGCGGGAGGGATGAGCAGTTCTTC. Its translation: CASGLTSGRDEQFF.